This is a list of T cell receptor beta chains from one sample in a study of vaccination and CD4 T cells after COVID-19. Which antigens these TCRs recognize remains unknown. TCRdb itself ran the PCR reads through MiXCR, one entry per CDR3 protein. The repertoire holds around 10,000 distinct CDR3 sequences, about 47% seen once, with around 20% in the top ten. Sample: CD4+ T cells from blood, cultured in vitro. The receptors originated from a human donor who had recovered from COVID-19. The CDR3 runs from the conserved cysteine through the conserved F or W. The D gene is left open where the match is weak. Some rows mark clone size as missing; the rest say once, few, many or name a class of expanded clone.

abundance	v_gene	d_gene	j_gene	CDR3aa	CDR3nt
.	TRBV11-2	.	TRBJ2-2	CASSPVGGATGELFF	TGTGCCAGCAGCCCCGTTGGGGGGGCCACCGGGGAGCTGTTTTTT
.	TRBV28	TRBD1	TRBJ1-2	CASGSPGQGNYGYTF	TGTGCCAGCGGCAGCCCGGGACAGGGAAACTATGGCTACACCTTC
medium-sized	TRBV7-2	.	TRBJ2-7	CASSLKGPYEQYF	TGTGCCAGCAGCTTAAAGGGGCCCTACGAGCAGTACTTC
few	TRBV6-1	.	TRBJ1-6	CASSENRVQISPLHF	TGTGCCAGCAGTGAGAACAGGGTCCAAATTTCACCCCTCCACTTT
.	TRBV11-2	.	TRBJ2-7	CASSPRTEAYEQYF	TGTGCCAGCAGCCCACGGACAGAAGCCTACGAGCAGTACTTC
.	TRBV2	.	TRBJ2-7	CASSDTGETYEQYF	TGTGCCAGCAGTGATACGGGGGAAACCTACGAGCAGTACTTC
.	TRBV7-2	TRBD1	TRBJ1-6	CASSLDRGNSPLHF	TGTGCCAGCAGCTTAGACAGGGGTAATTCACCCCTCCACTTT
.	TRBV7-9	.	TRBJ1-1	CASSPQGNTEAFF	TGTGCCAGCAGCCCACAGGGTAACACTGAAGCTTTCTTT
few	TRBV28	.	TRBJ2-3	CASSSGVPTDTQYF	TGTGCCAGCAGTTCGGGGGTTCCGACAGATACGCAGTATTTT
.	TRBV6-1	TRBD1	TRBJ1-5	CASRQGGGQPQHF	TGTGCCAGTAGACAGGGAGGGGGGCAGCCCCAGCATTTT
.	TRBV28	TRBD1	TRBJ1-2	CASSPPDRGGRRTF	TGTGCCAGCAGTCCCCCGGACAGGGGGGGAAGACGGACCTTC
few	TRBV24-1	TRBD1	TRBJ2-7	CATSDPGQGYEQYF	TGTGCCACCAGTGATCCGGGACAGGGCTACGAGCAGTACTTC
few	TRBV24-1	TRBD1	TRBJ1-5	CATSDLQGGSNQPQHF	TGTGCCACCAGTGATCTACAGGGGGGGAGCAATCAGCCCCAGCATTTT
.	TRBV27	TRBD1	TRBJ1-1	CASRSRGLGTEAFF	TGTGCCAGCAGATCTAGGGGGCTCGGCACTGAAGCTTTCTTT
.	TRBV6-1	TRBD1	TRBJ2-1	CASVGTGVYNEQFF	TGTGCCAGCGTGGGGACAGGGGTTTACAATGAGCAGTTCTTC
.	TRBV10-1	TRBD2	TRBJ2-7	CASSESTSGEYEQYF	TGCGCCAGCAGTGAGTCGACTAGCGGGGAGTACGAGCAGTACTTC
.	TRBV6-1	TRBD1	TRBJ1-1	CASSSGTAKLEAFF	TGTGCCAGCAGCTCTGGGACAGCGAAACTTGAAGCTTTCTTT
.	TRBV19	TRBD1	TRBJ1-2	CASRLTGTGGFIYGYTF	TGTGCCAGTAGACTAACCGGGACAGGGGGTTTTATCTATGGCTACACCTTC
once	TRBV20-1	.	TRBJ1-1	CRPTGNTGAFF	TGCAGGCCAACAGGGAACACTGGAGCTTTCTTT
few	TRBV23-1	.	TRBJ1-6	CASLLDPRSSPLHF	TGCGCCAGCCTCCTCGACCCGCGTAGCTCACCCCTCCACTTT
.	TRBV20-1	TRBD1	TRBJ1-6	CSARIRGLGSPLHF	TGCAGTGCTAGGATCAGGGGGCTGGGTTCACCCCTCCACTTT
.	TRBV7-2	.	TRBJ1-2	CATHPSGGEYGYTF	TGTGCCACCCATCCTAGCGGGGGCGAATATGGCTACACCTTC
few	TRBV12-3/TRBV12-4	TRBD2	TRBJ2-5	CASRGTSQETQYF	TGTGCCAGCAGGGGGACTAGTCAAGAGACCCAGTACTTC
.	TRBV27	.	TRBJ1-5	CASSSTSGSSNQPQHF	TGTGCCAGCAGCTCCACTTCGGGGTCGAGCAATCAGCCCCAGCATTTT
.	TRBV28	TRBD1	TRBJ1-2	CASSTSDRVNYGYTF	TGTGCCAGCAGTACCTCGGACAGGGTAAACTATGGCTACACCTTC
.	TRBV11-3	.	TRBJ2-7	CASSLSGGKQYF	TGTGCCAGCAGTTTATCAGGGGGGAAGCAGTACTTC
few	TRBV28	.	TRBJ2-7	CASSLGALAEQYF	TGTGCCAGCAGTTTAGGAGCTTTGGCCGAGCAGTACTTC
few	TRBV20-1	TRBD2	TRBJ2-7	CSVRGGGNYEQYF	TGCAGTGTTCGCGGGGGTGGGAACTACGAGCAGTACTTC
few	TRBV20-1	.	TRBJ1-1	CSARSLAGATEAFF	TGCAGTGCTAGATCCCTCGCAGGAGCCACTGAAGCTTTCTTT
once	TRBV12-1	.	TRBJ1-4	CASSISTRTEKLFF	TGTGCCAGCAGCATTTCTACCAGGACCGAAAAACTGTTTTTT
.	TRBV6-1	TRBD2	TRBJ2-2	CASSETTSGGYTGELFF	TGTGCCAGCAGTGAAACGACTAGCGGGGGCTACACCGGGGAGCTGTTTTTT
.	TRBV7-6	TRBD1	TRBJ1-6	CASRADRASPLHF	TGTGCCAGCAGGGCTGACAGGGCGTCACCCCTCCACTTT
.	TRBV19	TRBD1	TRBJ2-7	CASSIVDRGYEQYF	TGTGCCAGTAGTATCGTCGACAGGGGATACGAGCAGTACTTC
.	TRBV10-3	TRBD2	TRBJ2-2	CAISGEAGANTGELFF	TGTGCCATCAGTGGAGAAGCGGGAGCGAACACCGGGGAGCTGTTTTTT
.	TRBV6-1	TRBD1	TRBJ2-2	CASSDLIQGARVTGELFF	TGTGCCAGCAGTGACTTAATACAGGGGGCGCGGGTCACCGGGGAGCTGTTTTTT
.	TRBV7-9	TRBD1	TRBJ2-5	CASSLDRAETQYF	TGCGCCAGCAGTCTCGACAGGGCGGAGACCCAGTACTTC
.	TRBV7-9	.	TRBJ2-1	CASSPRGTAYNEQFF	TGTGCCAGCAGCCCCCGGGGGACAGCTTACAATGAGCAGTTCTTC
few	TRBV24-1	.	TRBJ1-2	CATSDPTNPIWGYTF	TGTGCCACCAGTGATCCGACAAATCCTATCTGGGGCTACACCTTC
.	TRBV6-1	TRBD1	TRBJ2-4	CASSPGGTGKNIQYF	TGTGCCAGCAGTCCCGGCGGGACAGGGAAAAACATTCAGTACTTC
medium-sized	TRBV10-3	TRBD2	TRBJ2-5	CAISVAGEETQYF	TGTGCCATCAGTGTAGCGGGAGAAGAGACCCAGTACTTC
.	TRBV10-3	.	TRBJ1-5	CAISDSAGSNQPQHF	TGTGCCATCAGTGACTCGGCAGGTAGCAATCAGCCCCAGCATTTT
.	TRBV6-1	.	TRBJ2-5	CASSVNRGGETQYF	TGTGCCAGCAGTGTGAACAGGGGGGGGGAGACCCAGTACTTC